These 14 T cell receptor beta chains were sequenced from one sample in a study of OX40 agonist ivuxolimab in advanced cancers. Method: immunoSEQ multiplex PCR; TCRdb's copy keeps in-frame clones and lacks some. The sample has 55,000 to 75,000 clones, approximately 93% seen once. This specimen consisted of CD4+ or CD8+ T cells sorted from blood, obtained in a trial of the OX40 agonist ivuxolimab. These TCRs come from an adult with an advanced solid tumor such as melanoma, head and neck, liver or kidney cancer.

Regarding this clone: The junction departs from germline at one end; a sequencing error may be responsible. This chain uses TRBV7-9 with TRBJ1-2; a possible D gene is TRBD1 (5 bases). CDR1 and CDR2 (germline): SEHNR, FQNEAQ (reference sequence). This CDR3 contains 11 residues. CDR3 in DNA: TGTGCCAGCAGCTTAGGGGGGTGGACGGTCTTC. Its translation is CASSLGGWTVF.

J is TRBJ2-5 and V is TRBV6-6, with D possibly matching TRBD2 (6 bases). The CDR3 totals 15 residues. Per germline, CDR1 MNHNY and CDR2 SVGAGI (reference sequence). V was shortened by 5 bases and J by 5 bases, with 18 bases between the two germline ends. For the CDR3, the DNA is TGTGCCAGCAGTACTCCGGGACTGGGGGAGGAGACCCAGTACTTC. Its protein is CASSTPGLGEETQYF.

This clone was counted between two and nine times. The rearrangement links TRBV18 to TRBJ1-2; 7 nucleotides match TRBD1. J was trimmed by 6 bases and V by 3 bases; bases with no gene match: 7. CDR1 is KGHSH and CDR2 is LQKENI in the germline V gene. This CDR3 is 14 amino acids long. Here the CDR3 reads CASSPNDREDGYTF. CDR3 bases: TGTGCCAGCTCACCGAACGACAGGGAAGATGGCTACACCTTC. The whole variable domain, remainder taken from reference TRBV18 and TRBJ1-2, is NAGVMQNPRHLVRRRGQEARLRCSPMKGHSHVYWYRQLPEEGLKFMVYLQKENIIDESGMPKERFSAEFPKEGPSILRIQQVVRGDSAAYFCASSPNDREDGYTFGSGTRLTVV.

The chain uses TRBV5-1 and TRBJ2-1; 7 bases fit TRBD1. The CDR3 extends over 13 amino acids. J was trimmed by 5 bases and V by 7 bases; bases with no gene match: 6. CDR1 is SGHRS, CDR2 YFSETQ, per germline. The CDR3 spells CASGLGQNNEQFF. Here the CDR3 DNA reads TGCGCCAGCGGCCTGGGACAGAACAATGAGCAGTTCTTC.

J is TRBJ2-5 and V is TRBV7-2, with 14 bases lining up with TRBD2. The germline CDR1 and CDR2 sequences are SGHTA and FQGNSA. CDR3 length: 16 amino acids. J gave up 5 bases and V 6 bases, and 8 bases lay outside the gene matches. The CDR3, as DNA: TGTGCCAGCAGGGTTCCGGGACTAGCGGGGGCCGAGACCCAGTACTTC. Its translation is CASRVPGLAGAETQYF.

CDR3 residues: CASSQAGGPLEQYF. For the CDR3, the DNA is TGCGCCAGCAGCCAGGCGGGAGGACCTCTCGAGCAGTACTTC. The chain links TRBV4-1 to TRBJ2-7; TRBD2 matches at 8 bases. Germline-derived CDR1 and CDR2 are MGHRA and YSYEKL. There are 14 residues in the CDR3. Trimming took 3 bases from V and 6 from J; bases not matched to a gene: 7.

V gene TRBV5-1 combines with J gene TRBJ1-1; D is unresolved. The CDR3 covers 14 residues. Germline V gene lookup returns CDR1 SGHRS and CDR2 YFSETQ. V was pared by 4 bases and J by 3 bases, with 13 bases between. The DNA for the CDR3 is TGCGCCAGCAGCCCGGGCCGGGGTGACACTGAAGCTTTCTTT. Protein sequence: CASSPGRGDTEAFF. Full variable domain (rest looked up from reference TRBV5-1 and TRBJ1-1): KAGVTQTPRYLIKTRGQQVTLSCSPISGHRSVSWYQQTPGQGLQFLFEYFSETQRNKGNFPGRFSGRQFSNSRSEMNVSTLELGDSALYLCASSPGRGDTEAFFGQGTRLTVV.

The chain has TRBV7-9 and TRBJ2-7, with 9 nucleotides matching TRBD1. Germline V CDR1 and CDR2: SEHNR, FQNEAQ (reference sequence). The junction had 6 bases not matched to a gene; V was cut back by 3 bases and J by 6 bases. The CDR3 length is 14 residues. As DNA, the CDR3 is TGTGCCAGCAGCTTCCGGGACAGGGAGGGCGAGCAGTACTTC. This gives the protein CASSFRDREGEQYF.

This clone was observed a few times. The V gene is TRBV21-1, the J gene TRBJ2-1; TRBD2, the table's D call, was not compared with the DNA. TRBV21-1 is termed a pseudogene. The length of the CDR3 is 17 residues. The CDR3 sequence is CASSQRTLAGVYNEQFF. CDR3 bases: TGTGCCAGCAGCCAACGAACCCTAGCGGGAGTCTACAATGAGCAGTTCTTC.

The chain carries TRBV20-1 and TRBJ1-2, with unresolved D. The CDR3 loop spans 11 amino acids. V was pared by 3 bases and J by 4 bases, with 6 bases between. The germline gives CDR1 DFQATT, CDR2 SNEGSKA (reference sequence). The CDR3 DNA sequence: TGCAGTGCTAGTTCCAGCTATGGCTACACCTTC. Amino acid sequence: CSASSSYGYTF.

The chain has TRBV7-2 and TRBJ2-1; 11 bases match TRBD2. This CDR3 has 14 residues. Germline V gene sequence: CDR1 SGHTA, CDR2 FQGNSA. Trimming took 1 base from V and 9 from J; bases not matched to a gene: 2. The CDR3 nucleotides are TGTGCCAGCAGCTTAGTCGGGACTAGCGGTGAGCAGTTCTTC. The encoded protein is CASSLVGTSGEQFF.

This chain connects TRBV7-9 to TRBJ2-5, with D possibly TRBD2 on 6 matching bases. In germline, CDR1 is SEHNR, CDR2 FQNEAQ (reference sequence). V was pared by 1 base and J by 5 bases, with 17 bases between. This CDR3 spans 16 amino acids. CDR3: CASSLVGGFSGETQYF. The CDR3 DNA follows: TGTGCCAGCAGCTTAGTCGGAGGGTTCTCTGGGGAGACCCAGTACTTC. Full variable domain (outside the CDR3, taken from reference TRBV7-9 and TRBJ2-5): DTGVSQNPRHKITKRGQNVTFRCDPISEHNRLYWYRQTLGQGPEFLTYFQNEAQLEKSRLLSDRFSAERPKGSFSTLEIQRTEQGDSAMYLCASSLVGGFSGETQYFGPGTRLLVL.

This rearrangement joins TRBV18 to TRBJ2-1, with 7 positions matching TRBD1. Germline V gives CDR1 KGHSH, CDR2 LQKENI. J was trimmed by 9 bases and V by 3 bases; bases with no gene match: 8. This CDR3 is 14 amino acids long. The CDR3 DNA sequence: TGTGCCAGCTCACCCGACAGGGTGAGGGGTGAGCAGTTCTTC. The encoded protein is CASSPDRVRGEQFF.

The chain combines TRBV18 with TRBJ1-3; 8 nucleotides line up with TRBD1. V dropped 0 bases and J dropped 8; count of bases not matched to a gene: 6. Germline lookup yields CDR1 KGHSH and CDR2 LQKENI. This CDR3 comprises 15 residues. The CDR3 region is CASSPPGQVYHTIYF. CDR3 DNA: TGTGCCAGCTCACCACCGGGACAGGTTTACCACACCATATATTTT.